These 17 T cell receptor beta chains originate from one sample sequenced in a study of blood T cell repertoires in COVID-19. The data were produced by immunoSEQ multiplex PCR, yet TCRdb's version contains in-frame clones alone and is incomplete. Of fewer than 60,000 clones in the sample, 85% were seen once. Sequencing was carried out using peripheral blood. Receptors originate from a man aged 60 to 75 with acute or convalescent COVID-19.

This sequence joins TRBV30 and TRBJ2-7; 8 bases are shared with TRBD1. The CDR3 has 13 residues. Germline V lookup: CDR1 GTSNPN, CDR2 SVGIG (reference sequence). V lost 2 bases and J lost 9; bases outside the gene matches: 9. In DNA, the CDR3 is TGTGCCTGGAGTCCCCAGACAGGGGATGCGCAGTACTTC. Its translation: CAWSPQTGDAQYF.

In its sample, this clone was seen once. The rearrangement links TRBV5-6 to TRBJ2-3; 8 bases match TRBD2. The CDR3 is 14 residues long. V gave up 4 bases and J gave up 0 bases; unmatched junction bases: 1. CDR1 is SGHDT and CDR2 is YYEEEE in the germline V gene. CDR3 DNA sequence: TGTGCCAGCAGCCCTAGCGGGAGCACAGATACGCAGTATTTT. Its protein product is CASSPSGSTDTQYF.

This clone counts as medium-sized. The rearrangement joins TRBV27 to TRBJ2-1, with 7 bases aligning to TRBD1. This CDR3 comprises 14 residues. Germline V gene sequence: CDR1 MNHEY, CDR2 SMNVEV (reference sequence). V lost 5 bases, J lost 3 bases, and 4 bases stayed unmatched. The CDR3 loop reads CASSDRDSYNEQFF. In DNA, the CDR3 is TGTGCCAGCAGTGACCGGGACAGCTACAATGAGCAGTTCTTC.

V usage is TRBV27 and J usage is TRBJ2-3; TRBD2 matches at 9 bases. The CDR3 length is 14 residues. Per the germline V gene, CDR1 is MNHEY and CDR2 is SMNVEV (reference sequence). The trim removed 8 bases at V and 2 bases at J, leaving 5 bases unmatched. CDR3 nucleotides: TGTGCCAGCCAGCTAGCGGGGTACACAGATACGCAGTATTTT. Its protein product is CASQLAGYTDTQYF.

V gene TRBV2 combines with J gene TRBJ2-1; a weak D match, TRBD2 (5 bases). Germline CDR1 SNHLY, CDR2 FYNNEI. Deletions cut 6 bases from V and 5 bases from J, with 23 bases between. The CDR3 sequence is 17 residues long. The CDR3 DNA follows: TGTGCCAGCAGCATTCCGAGACTGGAGCCCGGGAACAATGAGCAGTTCTTC. Translation: CASSIPRLEPGNNEQFF.

The chain employs TRBV28 and TRBJ2-3; the match to TRBD2 covers 8 bases. V shed 6 bases and J 2 bases; nucleotides not matched to a gene: 10. The CDR3 sequence is 16 residues long. Germline CDR1 MDHEN, CDR2 SYDVKM. The CDR3 DNA is TGTGCCAGCAGCGCTCCGGGAGGGGGGCACACAGATACGCAGTATTTT. Its translation: CASSAPGGGHTDTQYF. Supplemented by reference TRBV28 and TRBJ2-3, the full variable domain reads DVKVTQSSRYLVKRTGEKVFLECVQDMDHENMFWYRQDPGLGLRLIYFSYDVKMKEKGDIPEGYSVSREKKERFSLILESASTNQTSMYLCASSAPGGGHTDTQYFGPGTRLTVL.

The chain links TRBV7-2 to TRBJ2-7; 9 bases are shared with TRBD2. Germline values: CDR1 SGHTA, CDR2 FQGNSA. The V and J ends lost 5 bases and 6 bases, in that order; junction bases with no gene match: 11. The CDR3 totals 15 residues. This CDR3 reads CASSETSGDSGEQYF. CDR3 coding DNA: TGTGCCAGCAGCGAGACTAGCGGAGATTCGGGCGAGCAGTACTTC. The complete variable domain, with remaining parts taken from reference TRBV7-2 and TRBJ2-7, reads GAGVSQSPSNKVTEKGKDVELRCDPISGHTALYWYRQSLGQGLEFLIYFQGNSAPDKSGLPSDRFSAERTGGSVSTLTIQRTQQEDSAVYLCASSETSGDSGEQYFGPGTRLTVT.

This chain uses TRBV10-1 with TRBJ2-5, with 8 bases that match TRBD1. V gave up 4 bases and J gave up 6 bases; unmatched junction bases: 10. CDR1 and CDR2 (germline): WNHNN, SYGVQD (reference sequence). The CDR3 has 15 amino acids. CDR3 amino acids: CASSGGSGGWKTQYF. In DNA form, the CDR3 reads TGCGCCAGCAGTGGTGGGTCAGGGGGCTGGAAGACCCAGTACTTC.

The chain is built from TRBV21-1 and TRBJ2-1; the tabulated D call, TRBD2, remains unverified against the DNA. TRBV21-1 is listed as a pseudogene. The CDR3 runs to 21 residues. The CDR3 DNA follows: TGTGCCAGCAGCACGAAGCGGACAGACCAACCCAAGACTAGCAGATACAATGAGCAGTTCTTC. Its protein is CASSTKRTDQPKTSRYNEQFF.

This chain uses TRBV4-1 with TRBJ1-5; 7 bases line up with TRBD1. After removal of 3 bases from V and 5 bases from J, the junction contained 19 bases not matched to a gene. The CDR3 spans 19 residues. Per the germline V gene, CDR1 is MGHRA and CDR2 is YSYEKL. CDR3 DNA: TGCGCCAGCAGCCAGGCACCTCCGCACAGGGGAGGCAGGCATCAGCCCCAGCATTTT. Protein: CASSQAPPHRGGRHQPQHF.

There are a few counts of this clone. V is TRBV14 and J is TRBJ1-6; 8 positions match TRBD1. The V gene's germline CDR1 is SGHDN and CDR2 FVKESK. This CDR3 has 16 residues. V dropped 4 bases and J dropped 1; count of bases not matched to a gene: 3. This chain's CDR3 is CASSPTGGSYNSPLHF. The CDR3 DNA reads TGTGCCAGCAGCCCCACAGGGGGATCCTATAATTCACCCCTCCACTTT.

The V gene is TRBV11-3, the J gene TRBJ1-1, with a possible D match to TRBD1 (5 bases). Trimming took 0 bases from V and 0 from J, leaving 14 bases between them. The CDR3 has 17 residues. The V gene's germline CDR1 is SGHNT and CDR2 YENEEA. The DNA for the CDR3 is TGTGCCAGCAGCTTAGAGTGTCAGGGAGGCATGAACACTGAAGCTTTCTTT. This translates into CASSLECQGGMNTEAFF.

The chain links TRBV7-3 to TRBJ2-2, with 12 bases that match TRBD2. Germline V CDR1 and CDR2: SGHTA, FQGTGA. The CDR3 sequence is 15 residues long. V was pared by 4 bases and J by 5 bases, with 2 bases of the junction left unmatched. The CDR3 loop reads CASSSGLAGTGELFF. The CDR3 DNA reads as TGTGCCAGCAGCTCGGGACTAGCGGGTACCGGGGAGCTGTTTTTT.

This chain uses TRBV9 with TRBJ2-3; maybe TRBD2 (5 bases). CDR1 is SGDLS, CDR2 YYNGEE, per germline. Trimming removed 4 bases at V and 6 bases at J, with 15 bases between. The length of the CDR3 is 14 residues. The CDR3 loop is CASSKTPRVDTQYF. CDR3 DNA sequence: TGTGCCAGCAGCAAAACCCCGAGGGTGGATACGCAGTATTTT.

V usage is TRBV5-6 and J usage is TRBJ2-7, with TRBD2 matching over 10 bases. The CDR3 covers 17 residues. V shed 3 bases and J 2 bases; nucleotides not matched to a gene: 11. Germline-derived CDR1 and CDR2 are SGHDT and YYEEEE. CDR3: CASSSSWGSGRPYEQYF. For the CDR3, the DNA is TGTGCCAGCAGCTCCTCATGGGGTAGCGGGAGGCCCTACGAGCAGTACTTC.

J is TRBJ2-3 and V is TRBV28, with D possibly being TRBD1 (6 bases). Germline assignment: CDR1 MDHEN and CDR2 SYDVKM. The CDR3 totals 12 residues. V was pared by 9 bases and J by 2 bases, with 9 bases between. The CDR3 loop reads CASGGFTDTQYF. CDR3 nucleotide sequence: TGTGCCAGTGGGGGCTTCACAGATACGCAGTATTTT.

A few counts support this clone. The chain is built from TRBV19 and TRBJ1-6; D unclear. Trimming cost V 3 bases and J 9 bases, with 12 bases left between them. Looked up from germline, CDR1 is LNHDA and CDR2 is SQIVND (reference sequence). The CDR3 sequence is 14 residues long. CDR3 coding DNA: TGTGCCAGTAGTATCGTGGGCGGACTTTCACCCCTCCACTTT. Protein product: CASSIVGGLSPLHF.